The clone carrying this T cell receptor beta chain was seen a few times. Its specificity is not known. The record originates from a study of T cells in Graves' hyperthyroidism and ophthalmopathy. Looking at the study overall: Before any treatment, at initial diagnosis, peripheral blood was collected. Study observations and caveats: Through a model of 13 V-J features, ophthalmopathy was separated from stable hyperthyroidism.

Germline V gene sequence: CDR1 MGHRA, CDR2 YSYEKL. V trimming: 1 base; J trimming: 5 bases; junction bases outside the gene matches: 7. The CDR3 covers 15 residues. Amplification yielded TCR beta CDR3 regions, with RNA transcripts as the source. The HTBI primer set drove a first-round RT-PCR of the TCR CDR3. TCRdb recomputed calls from the multiplex PCR reads with MiXCR, one row per CDR3 protein. The sample lists 700,000 or so distinct CDR3 sequences, approximately 16% occurring once. No ophthalmopathy progression within 18 months constituted stable Graves' hyperthyroidism. In making diagnoses, clinical symptoms, serum thyroxine and TRAb, thyroid ultrasound and orbital computed tomography were all used.

Sequenced sample: blood. The V gene is TRBV4-1, the J gene TRBJ1-2, with 7 bases aligning to TRBD1. The source is a man younger than 30 with Graves' hyperthyroidism. The CDR3 loop reads CASSQGQGMNYGYTF. The CDR3 DNA follows: TGCGCCAGCAGCCAAGGACAGGGTATGAATTATGGCTACACCTTC.